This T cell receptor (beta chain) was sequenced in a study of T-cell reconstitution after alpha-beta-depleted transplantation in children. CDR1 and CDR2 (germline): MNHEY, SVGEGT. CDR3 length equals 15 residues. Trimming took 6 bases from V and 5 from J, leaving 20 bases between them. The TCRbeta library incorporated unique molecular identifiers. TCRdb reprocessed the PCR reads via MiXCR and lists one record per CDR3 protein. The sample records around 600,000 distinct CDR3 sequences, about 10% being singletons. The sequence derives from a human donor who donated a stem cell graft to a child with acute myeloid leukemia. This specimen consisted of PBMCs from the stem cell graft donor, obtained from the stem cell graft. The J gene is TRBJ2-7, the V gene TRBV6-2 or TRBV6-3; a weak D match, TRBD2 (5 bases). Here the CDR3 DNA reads TGTGCCAGCAGACCCAGCCTCGGACTCCCCGACGAGCAGTACTTC. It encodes CASRPSLGLPDEQYF.